These 32 T cell receptor beta chains came from one sample sequenced in a study of T-cell memory formation after mild COVID-19. Via MiXCR, TCRdb re-called the 5' RACE reads, giving one row per CDR3 protein. The sample lists about 290,000 distinct CDR3 sequences, approximately 15% occurring once. Sequences were obtained from PBMCs or a T cell subset sorted from them (not recorded which). These receptor sequences come from a man between 18 and 29 years old who had mild COVID-19 (a few samples of this study predate the infection). Cell type and time point are not known.

This clonotype showed up just a few times. The rearrangement uses TRBV24-1 and TRBJ2-1, with D hard to call. Germline loops: CDR1 KGHDR, CDR2 SFDVKD. V gave up 4 bases and J gave up 7 bases, with 13 bases separating them. There are 14 residues in the CDR3. CDR3 loop: CATSDRTVRNEQFF. The CDR3 coding sequence is TGTGCCACCAGTGACCGGACCGTACGGAATGAGCAGTTCTTC.

This clonotype was picked up many times. V is TRBV6-2 or TRBV6-3 and J is TRBJ2-1; tentative D call: TRBD1 (6 bases). Germline CDR1 MNHEY, CDR2 SVGEGT. The CDR3 is 15 residues long. With 4 bases removed from V and 10 bases from J, the gap between germline ends came to 20 bases. The CDR3 is CASSSTDSRIREQFF. The CDR3 nucleotides are TGTGCCAGCAGTTCCACGGACAGCCGGATCAGGGAGCAGTTCTTC.

This clonotype was detected only a few times. J is TRBJ1-2 and V is TRBV12-3 or TRBV12-4; a weak D match, TRBD1 (5 bases). This CDR3 is built from 16 residues. Trimming stripped 6 bases from V and 2 bases from J, with 19 bases between. Here the CDR3 DNA reads TGTGCCAGCAGCCCTCGTTGGGGGGAATTCAACTATGGCTACACCTTC. Translated: CASSPRWGEFNYGYTF.

This clonotype is categorized as medium-sized. The chain links TRBV7-2 to TRBJ1-4; D is unresolved. V lost 5 bases and J lost 0, with 16 bases in between. There are 17 residues in the CDR3. In germline, CDR1 is SGHTA, CDR2 FQGNSA. CDR3 DNA: TGTGCCAGCAGCCCCGGCGGAGGGCGTGCAACTAATGAAAAACTGTTTTTT. This codes for CASSPGGGRATNEKLFF.

This clonotype was seen many times. The rearrangement joins TRBV7-9 to TRBJ2-1; TRBD2 agrees at 8 bases. V was clipped by 6 bases and J by 8 bases; unmatched bases: 6. There are 13 residues in the CDR3. Germline V gene sequence: CDR1 SEHNR, CDR2 FQNEAQ (reference sequence). In DNA, the CDR3 is TGTGCCAGCAGGGGTAGCGGGAAGGATGAGCAGTTCTTC. This gives the protein CASRGSGKDEQFF.

The V call is TRBV7-8, the J call TRBJ2-1, with a tentative D call TRBD1 (6 bases). Trimming removed 6 bases at V and 10 bases at J, with 10 bases between. Germline V gives CDR1 SGHVS, CDR2 FQNEAQ. This CDR3 spans 11 amino acids. The CDR3: CASSPGTEQFF. In DNA, the CDR3 is TGTGCCAGCAGTCCCGGGACAGAGCAGTTCTTC. The complete variable domain, with remaining parts taken from reference TRBV7-8 and TRBJ2-1, reads GAGVSQSPRYKVAKRGQDVALRCDPISGHVSLFWYQQALGQGPEFLTYFQNEAQLDKSGLPSDRFFAERPEGSVSTLKIQRTQQEDSAVYLCASSPGTEQFFGPGTRLTVL.

This rearrangement joins TRBV24-1 to TRBJ1-5; D gene uncertain. V lost 3 bases and J 5 bases, leaving 13 bases between the germline ends. The CDR3 covers 15 residues. Per the germline V gene, CDR1 is KGHDR and CDR2 is SFDVKD. CDR3 DNA: TGTGCCACCAGTGATCCCCGACGTGGGGATCAGCCCCAGCATTTT. It specifies CATSDPRRGDQPQHF.

The chain joins TRBV2 to TRBJ1-3; D not resolved. Per germline, CDR1 SNHLY and CDR2 FYNNEI. The V end lost 7 bases, the J end lost 4 bases, and 8 bases lay between the germline ends. The CDR3 consists of 12 residues. CDR3 in amino acids: CASKLTGNTIYF. The CDR3 nucleotides are TGTGCCAGCAAGCTAACGGGAAACACCATATATTTT.

J is TRBJ1-4 and V is TRBV27; no firm D call. Germline CDR1 is MNHEY and CDR2 is SMNVEV (reference sequence). The germline V and J ends were trimmed by 3 bases and 8 bases, with 10 bases remaining between them. CDR3 size: 13 residues. The CDR3 DNA follows: TGTGCCAGCAGTTTTCAGGTAGAGGAAAAACTGTTTTTT. Protein sequence: CASSFQVEEKLFF.

This clonotype occurred a few times. V usage is TRBV7-9 and J usage is TRBJ2-5; D is perhaps TRBD1 (6 bases). Trimming stripped 7 bases from V and 4 bases from J, with 22 bases between. CDR3 length equals 16 residues. Germline V gene lookup returns CDR1 SEHNR and CDR2 FQNEAQ (reference sequence). CDR3 amino acids: CASTPKPSQGLETQYF. CDR3 coding DNA: TGTGCCAGCACCCCAAAGCCGTCCCAGGGGCTAGAGACCCAGTACTTC. Full variable domain (missing parts from reference TRBV7-9 and TRBJ2-5): DTGVSQNPRHKITKRGQNVTFRCDPISEHNRLYWYRQTLGQGPEFLTYFQNEAQLEKSRLLSDRFSAERPKGSFSTLEIQRTEQGDSAMYLCASTPKPSQGLETQYFGPGTRLLVL.

This clonotype was picked up many times. V usage is TRBV11-2 and J usage is TRBJ2-1; 12 nucleotides match TRBD2. This CDR3 region has 17 residues. J gave up 0 bases and V 5 bases, and 5 bases lay outside the gene matches. From germline, CDR1 is SGHAT and CDR2 FQNNGV. The CDR3 nucleotides read TGTGCCAGCAGCCAGACGACTAGCGGGGGCTCCTACAATGAGCAGTTCTTC. It is translated as CASSQTTSGGSYNEQFF.

The chain joins TRBV18 to TRBJ2-3, with TRBD1 as a possible D gene (6 bases). The CDR3 is made up of 15 amino acids. CDR1 and CDR2 (germline): KGHSH, LQKENI. The ends were cut back, 0 bases at V and 5 bases at J, with 12 bases in the middle. The CDR3 nucleotides are TGTGCCAGCTCACCACCAGGGGGAAGAGGAGATACGCAGTATTTT. Amino acid sequence: CASSPPGGRGDTQYF.

This sequence joins TRBV2 and TRBJ2-7, with 8 bases aligning to TRBD2. J gave up 4 bases and V 6 bases, and 11 bases lay outside the gene matches. Germline CDR1 is SNHLY and CDR2 is FYNNEI. CDR3 length equals 15 residues. This CDR3 is CASSRAGGGIYEQYF. In DNA form, the CDR3 reads TGTGCCAGCAGCAGAGCCGGCGGGGGGATTTACGAGCAGTACTTC.

This clonotype was detected ten times or more. This chain links TRBV20-1 with TRBJ2-7, with a possible D match to TRBD1 (5 bases). V was pared by 1 base and J by 0 bases, with 10 bases between. This CDR3 has 14 residues. The germline V gene has CDR1 DFQATT and CDR2 SNEGSKA (reference sequence). CDR3 DNA: TGCAGTGCTAGAGGTGGAGACAGCTCCTACGAGCAGTACGTC. The encoded protein is CSARGGDSSYEQYV.

Only a few counts were recorded for this clonotype. V usage is TRBV5-1 and J usage is TRBJ2-2; weak D call: TRBD1 (7 bases). Trimming took off 4 bases at V and 5 bases at J, with 30 bases between the two ends. CDR3 length: 20 residues. Germline loops: CDR1 SGHRS, CDR2 YFSETQ. The CDR3 here is CASSLFRTGRRGRRTGELFF. Here the CDR3 DNA reads TGCGCCAGCAGCCTATTCCGGACAGGTCGACGGGGGCGCCGGACCGGGGAGCTGTTTTTT.

This clonotype was recorded a few times. This chain joins TRBV6-5 and TRBJ2-7; 7 nucleotides align to TRBD2. Unmatched junction bases numbered 5, after V lost 0 bases and J lost 3 bases. Looked up from germline, CDR1 is MNHEY and CDR2 is SVGAGI. The CDR3 is made up of 15 amino acids. The CDR3: CASSYSLADHYEQYF. CDR3 nucleotide sequence: TGTGCCAGCAGTTACTCGCTAGCGGACCACTACGAGCAGTACTTC.

The rearrangement joins TRBV7-9 to TRBJ2-7; D not certain. The CDR3 length is 14 residues. Germline loops: CDR1 SEHNR, CDR2 FQNEAQ (reference sequence). V was trimmed by 1 base and J by 4 bases, leaving 11 bases between them. CDR3 residues: CASSLDGPIYEQYV. The CDR3 bases are TGTGCCAGCAGCTTAGACGGACCGATATACGAGCAGTACGTC.

This clonotype was recorded a few times. This sequence joins TRBV6-5 and TRBJ1-1; a weak D match, TRBD1 (6 bases). The V end was cut by 6 bases, the J end by 0 bases, with 14 bases between. Germline CDR1 is MNHEY and CDR2 is SVGAGI. CDR3 length: 15 amino acids. CDR3 nucleotide sequence: TGTGCCAGCAGAGCCGGGACACACTTGAACACTGAAGCTTTCTTT. It is translated as CASRAGTHLNTEAFF.

This clonotype was detected only a few times. The genes are TRBV30 and TRBJ1-2; TRBD1 aligns across 8 bases. The CDR3 sequence is 16 residues long. V shed 5 bases, J shed 4 bases, and the junction held 15 bases outside the gene matches. CDR1 is GTSNPN, CDR2 SVGIG, per germline (reference sequence). CDR3 coding DNA: TGTGCCTGGGAGAAAACAGGACAGGGTATCACCTATGGCTACACCTTC. Amino acids: CAWEKTGQGITYGYTF.

This clonotype was found a few times. The V call is TRBV7-3, the J call TRBJ1-3; D is unresolved. Per germline, CDR1 SGHTA and CDR2 FQGTGA. The ends were cut back, 3 bases at V and 0 bases at J, with 12 bases in the middle. The CDR3 has 16 amino acids. In DNA form, the CDR3 reads TGTGCCAGCAGCTTCCTAGGTCGACCCTCTGGAAACACCATATATTTT. It translates to CASSFLGRPSGNTIYF. The complete variable domain, with remaining parts taken from reference TRBV7-3 and TRBJ1-3, reads GAGVSQTPSNKVTEKGKYVELRCDPISGHTALYWYRQSLGQGPEFLIYFQGTGAADDSGLPNDRFFAVRPEGSVSTLKIQRTERGDSAVYLCASSFLGRPSGNTIYFGEGSWLTVV.

This chain connects TRBV11-2 to TRBJ2-3; D possibly corresponds to TRBD1 (6 bases). V lost 5 bases and J lost 14, with 14 bases in between. The CDR3 sequence is 11 residues long. Germline V gene data show CDR1 as SGHAT and CDR2 as FQNNGV. CDR3 coding DNA: TGTGCCAGCAGCCGCGACAGGTTCACGTATTTT. Translation gives CASSRDRFTYF.

The sample holds many counts of this clonotype. This rearrangement joins TRBV12-3 or TRBV12-4 to TRBJ2-1, with 11 bases identical to TRBD1. The CDR3 has 14 residues. Germline trimming cut 8 bases from V and 12 bases from J; bases unmatched to any gene: 12. The CDR3 nucleotides read TGTGCCAGCGGGGGACAGGGGGTAGGACGCGGGCAGTTCTTC. Translated, it gives CASGGQGVGRGQFF.

This clonotype was picked up a small number of times. This chain links TRBV5-6 with TRBJ2-2; D is possibly TRBD2 (5 bases). CDR3 length equals 15 residues. Trimming took off 4 bases at V and 4 bases at J, with 14 bases between the two ends. CDR1 and CDR2 (germline): SGHDT, YYEEEE. The CDR3 is CASSPIQRTTGELFF. In nucleotides, the CDR3 is TGTGCCAGCAGCCCGATCCAGCGGACCACCGGGGAGCTGTTTTTT.

CDR3 coding DNA: TGTGCCAGCAGTCAGGGGGGATACACCGGGGAGCTGTTTTTT. Translation: CASSQGGYTGELFF. The chain carries TRBV6-4 and TRBJ2-2; tentative D call: TRBD1 (7 bases). V dropped 5 bases and J dropped 3 bases, with 10 bases sitting between them. CDR3 size: 14 residues. Germline-derived CDR1 and CDR2 are MRHNA and SNTAGT.

This clonotype turned up a few times. The V call is TRBV4-2, the J call TRBJ2-2, with 8 bases lining up with TRBD1. The CDR3 spans 16 residues. Germline V gene data show CDR1 as LGHNA and CDR2 as YNFKEQ. V shed 2 bases and J 7 bases; nucleotides not matched to a gene: 9. CDR3 in amino acids: CASSQRAGGAGGELFF. The CDR3 coding sequence is TGTGCCAGCAGCCAACGGGCAGGGGGCGCGGGCGGGGAGCTGTTTTTT.

This clonotype was seen more than once but under ten times. The V gene is TRBV9, the J gene TRBJ2-7; possible D gene TRBD1, 6 bases. CDR1 is SGDLS and CDR2 is YYNGEE in the germline V gene. Deletions cut 0 bases from V and 6 bases from J, with 13 bases between. The CDR3 runs 14 residues. The CDR3 nucleotides are TGTGCCAGCAGCGTAGAACAGGGTGGTTTCGAGCAGTACTTC. Residues: CASSVEQGGFEQYF.

This clonotype came up a few times. V gene TRBV5-1 combines with J gene TRBJ1-4; D may be TRBD1 (5 bases). The V gene's germline CDR1 is SGHRS and CDR2 YFSETQ. The CDR3 length is 15 residues. Trimming took 4 bases from V and 2 from J, leaving 12 bases between them. The CDR3 nucleotides read TGCGCCAGCAGCGGCGGCCGGGGGACTAATGAAAAACTGTTTTTT. Its translation is CASSGGRGTNEKLFF.

In this sample, this clonotype turned up a few times. The chain links TRBV28 to TRBJ2-3, with D unresolved. With 7 bases removed from V and 4 bases from J, the gap between germline ends came to 6 bases. This CDR3 has 11 residues. The germline V gene encodes CDR1 MDHEN and CDR2 SYDVKM. For the CDR3, the DNA is TGTGCCAGCACGCGTTCAGATACGCAGTATTTT. Translated, it gives CASTRSDTQYF.

This clonotype was detected only a few times. The rearrangement links TRBV20-1 to TRBJ2-3; D is uncertain. V shed 5 bases and J shed 4 bases, with 7 bases lying between them. The CDR3 is 11 residues long. CDR1 DFQATT and CDR2 SNEGSKA come from the germline V gene (reference sequence). CDR3: CSAWFSDTQYF. DNA of the CDR3: TGCAGTGCTTGGTTTTCAGATACGCAGTATTTT.

This clonotype turned up a few times. The rearrangement links TRBV6-1 to TRBJ1-1, with D perhaps TRBD1 (5 bases). Germline V gene lookup returns CDR1 MNHNS and CDR2 SASEGT. This CDR3 has 15 amino acids. The ends were cut back, 4 bases at V and 5 bases at J, with 17 bases in the middle. The CDR3 sequence: CASSVNGQGGTEAFF. In DNA form, the CDR3 reads TGTGCCAGCAGTGTAAATGGGCAGGGAGGGACTGAAGCTTTCTTT.

This chain uses TRBV5-6 with TRBJ2-7; D call uncertain. The CDR3 has 13 residues. Trimming took off 2 bases at V and 2 bases at J, with 8 bases between the two ends. Germline CDR1 is SGHDT and CDR2 is YYEEEE. CDR3 loop: CASSLGSTYEQYF. CDR3 coding DNA: TGTGCCAGCAGCTTAGGCAGCACCTACGAGCAGTACTTC. Full variable domain (missing parts from reference TRBV5-6 and TRBJ2-7): DAGVTQSPTHLIKTRGQQVTLRCSPKSGHDTVSWYQQALGQGPQFIFQYYEEEERQRGNFPDRFSGHQFPNYSSELNVNALLLGDSALYLCASSLGSTYEQYFGPGTRLTVT.

This clonotype showed up just a few times. The chain recombines TRBV7-2 with TRBJ1-1; 9 nucleotides line up with TRBD1. The CDR3 covers 15 residues. V was pared by 7 bases and J by 5 bases, with 11 bases of the junction left unmatched. Germline V lookup: CDR1 SGHTA, CDR2 FQGNSA. The CDR3 loop is CASKRGQGMGTEAFF. CDR3 sequence (DNA): TGTGCCAGCAAGAGAGGACAGGGGATGGGTACTGAAGCTTTCTTT.